A selection of T cell receptor beta chains follows, all from one sample in a study of cytomegalovirus exposure and HLA in healthy donors. Method: immunoSEQ multiplex PCR; TCRdb's copy keeps in-frame clones and lacks some. This sample has about 50,000 clones, with 65% to 85% found just once. Sequencing used PBMCs. The receptors originated from a boy between 5 and 17 years old in good health and CMV-seropositive. The conserved cysteine and the conserved F or W are not part of the CDR3 here.

12	TRBV5-1	ASSSTGQGSEAF
13	TRBV6-6	ASSLQGANTGELF
12	TRBV11-2	ASSLEADTYEQY
13	TRBV5-8	ASILAYFNTGELF
9	TRBV28	ASVGIGEAF
16	TRBV6-4	ASSEAPTTSTGNNEQF
11	TRBV5-6	ASSPPSNEKLF
12	TRBV5-1	ASKSGGREETQY
9	TRBV4-1	ASSSSGELF
10	TRBV27	ASSSGGRELF
12	TRBV7-9	SSSFADRGEKLF
13	TRBV6-5	ASSLTGLLNYGYT
12	TRBV5-1	ASSLGEYLNEQF
16	TRBV5-4	ASSPGGSTGSGANVLT
11	TRBV6-6	ASKLDTPYEQY
10	TRBV4-1	ASSQDLVEAF
13	TRBV5-1	ASSFFGAGTDTQY
10	TRBV6-5	ASSRQGGEQY
9	TRBV6-6	ASSSSYGYT
10	TRBV7-9	SSSSGGTEAF
11	TRBV6-1	AGSGVANTEAF
11	TRBV19	ASTSGDTYEQY
11	TRBV10-3	AIRRNRGYEQY
11	TRBV6-5	ASSPGGHYGYT